This TCR beta chain came from a study of blood T cell repertoires in COVID-19. Study at large: The origin of the acute and convalescent COVID-19 samples was the United States, Italy and Spain. PBMCs, B-cell-depleted T cells, or T cells were the source of the cDNA or gDNA that made up the material.

With 6 bases removed from V and 6 bases from J, the gap between germline ends came to 10 bases. The CDR3 extends over 11 amino acids. From germline, CDR1 is DFQATT and CDR2 SNEGSKA (reference sequence). Per the original methods: Reference gene primers were amplified, and this amplification served to estimate nucleated cell counts. Clones were read by immunoSEQ multiplex PCR, and TCRdb kept only the in-frame ones, dropping some. From that table come the V and J calls and clone size; the DNA was used to work out D and trimming. Of 150,000 or so clones in the sample, around 87% were seen once. This sequence joins TRBV20-1 and TRBJ2-3; tentative D call: TRBD1 (5 bases). The sequenced material came from peripheral blood. This receptor was obtained from a woman between 35 and 50 years old with acute or convalescent COVID-19. CDR3 nucleotides: TGCAGTGCCTACAAGGGGGATACGCAGTATTTT. Its protein is CSAYKGDTQYF.